Below, 3 T cell receptor beta chains from the same sample are listed, as sequenced in a study of shared clonotypes between healthy human individuals. The protocol was immunoSEQ multiplex PCR, while the TCRdb copy is restricted to in-frame clones and leaves out a portion. This repertoire shows fewer than 1 million clones, about 97% found once; its top ten account for less than 0.25%. Naivety among CD8 cells was defined by CD45RO negativity and positive CCR7 selection, thereby excluding terminally differentiated effector memory CD45RA+ cells. The sequenced material came from naive CD8+ T cells sorted from blood. These receptors all stem from a man aged 25-40 years in good health.

The V gene is TRBV5-8, the J gene TRBJ2-5; 7 nucleotides align to TRBD2. CDR1 is SGHTS, CDR2 YDEGEE, per germline. V dropped 1 base and J dropped 4; count of bases not matched to a gene: 10. The CDR3 is 16 amino acids. The CDR3 sequence is CASSLWEGVVSETQYF. The CDR3 DNA reads TGTGCCAGCAGCTTGTGGGAGGGCGTTGTATCAGAGACCCAGTACTTC.

The CDR3 loop reads CASGLANYGYTF. In DNA form, the CDR3 reads TGTGCCAGCGGGTTAGCTAACTATGGCTACACCTTC. J is TRBJ1-2 and V is TRBV28; D is unresolved. Germline values: CDR1 MDHEN, CDR2 SYDVKM. The CDR3 runs to 12 residues. Trimming pared 8 bases from V and 0 bases from J, leaving 7 bases between.

The genes are TRBV11-2 and TRBJ2-3, with 8 bases fitting TRBD1. The CDR3 is made up of 15 amino acids. The germline V gene encodes CDR1 SGHAT and CDR2 FQNNGV. The trim removed 8 bases at V and 3 bases at J, leaving 10 bases unmatched. The chain's CDR3 is CASCVQDRVTDTQYF. The CDR3, as DNA: TGTGCCAGCTGCGTCCAGGACAGGGTAACAGATACGCAGTATTTT. Full variable domain (remainder filled in from reference TRBV11-2 and TRBJ2-3): EAGVAQSPRYKIIEKRQSVAFWCNPISGHATLYWYQQILGQGPKLLIQFQNNGVVDDSQLPKDRFSAERLKGVDSTLKIQPAKLEDSAVYLCASCVQDRVTDTQYFGPGTRLTVL.